The 15 T cell receptor beta chains presented below share a single source sample, sequenced in a study of T cell changes during pregnancy in multiple sclerosis (dated by TCRdb to about 2019). Library generation was performed with the immunoSEQ multiplex PCR assay. TCRdb carries this immuneACCESS record with in-frame sequences only. Its versions omit some clonotypes, under half of them owing to an unresolved V gene in the studies checked, with the rest unexplained. The sample table records about 33,000 clones; over 80% of these occur just once. Of the sample, approximately 3% falls within the top ten clones. The source was CD4+ T cells from peripheral blood mononuclear cells, collected in the third trimester of pregnancy. The receptors come from a female donor in good health, enrolled as a control in a pregnancy study.

The chain combines TRBV4-1 with TRBJ2-5, with 9 nucleotides matching TRBD2. The V gene's germline CDR1 is MGHRA and CDR2 YSYEKL. The CDR3 is 17 residues long. The V segment lost 1 base and the J segment 3 bases; nucleotides outside the gene matches: 9. CDR3 bases: TGCGCCAGCAGCCAAGCCCTAGCGGGGACAAGAAAAGAGACCCAGTACTTC. It specifies CASSQALAGTRKETQYF.

The rearrangement joins TRBV6-5 to TRBJ2-3; no firm D call. V gave up 5 bases and J gave up 3 bases, with 12 bases separating them. Germline V gene data show CDR1 as MNHEY and CDR2 as SVGAGI. The CDR3 extends over 14 amino acids. The CDR3 region is CASSTPGGTDTQYF. CDR3 coding DNA: TGTGCCAGCAGTACCCCAGGTGGGACAGATACGCAGTATTTT.

J is TRBJ1-3 and V is TRBV6-6; D gene unclear. This CDR3 spans 15 amino acids. Germline V gives CDR1 MNHNY, CDR2 SVGAGI (reference sequence). Trimming pared 0 bases from V and 0 bases from J, leaving 6 bases between. As DNA, the CDR3 is TGTGCCAGCAGTTACTCGATCAGCTCTGGAAACACCATATATTTT. This sequence encodes CASSYSISSGNTIYF.

This clone was detected only a few times. The J gene is TRBJ1-1, the V gene TRBV29-1; D might be TRBD1 (6 bases). Deletions cut 7 bases from V and 0 bases from J, with 12 bases between. The CDR3 spans 13 residues. Germline assignment: CDR1 SQVTM and CDR2 ANQGSEA. CDR3 coding DNA: TGCAGCGCTAGGACAGCCTTGAACACTGAAGCTTTCTTT. It codes for CSARTALNTEAFF.

This sequence joins TRBV10-3 and TRBJ2-6; D may be TRBD1 (6 bases). V was trimmed by 4 bases and J by 2 bases, leaving 15 bases between them. From germline, CDR1 is ENHRY and CDR2 SYGVKD. The CDR3 contains 17 residues. CDR3 nucleotides: TGTGCCATCAGTGCCCAGGGGAAAGTTACTGGGGCCAACGTCCTGACTTTC. Its translation: CAISAQGKVTGANVLTF.

The chain is built from TRBV7-2 and TRBJ2-3; 8 positions match TRBD2. The CDR3 spans 15 residues. Germline lookup yields CDR1 SGHTA and CDR2 FQGNSA. The J segment lost 2 bases and the V segment lost 3 bases, leaving 4 bases of the junction unmatched. The CDR3 region has the DNA TGTGCCAGCAGCTTCACTAGCGGAAACACAGATACGCAGTATTTT. It yields the protein CASSFTSGNTDTQYF.

This chain links TRBV7-3 with TRBJ2-1; D is undetermined. Trimming left V 5 bases short and J 8 bases short, with 10 bases between. CDR1 and CDR2 from the germline V gene are SGHTA and FQGTGA. The CDR3 consists of 12 residues. The CDR3 reads CASSPGRHEQFF. CDR3 DNA: TGTGCCAGCAGCCCAGGCCGGCATGAGCAGTTCTTC.

The V and J genes are TRBV27 and TRBJ2-5; maybe TRBD1 (5 bases). CDR1 is MNHEY and CDR2 is SMNVEV in the germline V gene (reference sequence). Trimming cost V 2 bases and J 5 bases, with 24 bases left between them. CDR3 size: 18 residues. CDR3 nucleotide sequence: TGTGCCAGCAGTTTAGGGGCCGTCCATAGTCAAGGAAGGGAGACCCAGTACTTC. It specifies CASSLGAVHSQGRETQYF.

The chain couples TRBV10-2 to TRBJ1-1, with D uncertain. CDR3 size: 11 residues. The V gene lost 8 bases and the J gene lost 3 bases, with 7 bases spanning the gap. Germline V CDR1 and CDR2: WSHSY, SAAADI. DNA of the CDR3: TGCGCCAGCCGACAAGACACTGAAGCTTTCTTT. It encodes CASRQDTEAFF.

V and J are TRBV2 and TRBJ2-5; D not resolved. With 5 bases removed from V and 5 bases from J, the gap between germline ends came to 6 bases. The CDR3 totals 11 residues. In germline, CDR1 is SNHLY, CDR2 FYNNEI. CDR3 sequence reads: CASSRVETQYF. CDR3 DNA: TGTGCCAGCAGTCGGGTGGAGACCCAGTACTTC.

The chain combines TRBV4-2 with TRBJ2-2, with unresolved D. Trimming left V 1 base short and J 5 bases short, with 8 bases between. CDR3 length: 14 amino acids. Germline V lookup: CDR1 LGHNA, CDR2 YNFKEQ. CDR3 DNA sequence: TGTGCCAGCAGCCAAGGGTCCGGGACCGGGGAGCTGTTTTTT. Translation: CASSQGSGTGELFF.

The chain joins TRBV9 to TRBJ2-5; 9 bases are shared with TRBD2. Losses at the gene ends were 0 bases for V and 1 base for J; bases not matched to a gene: 4. This CDR3 spans 16 amino acids. The germline V gene has CDR1 SGDLS and CDR2 YYNGEE. CDR3 protein: CASSVALREGQETQYF. The CDR3 DNA reads TGTGCCAGCAGCGTAGCTTTGCGGGAGGGCCAAGAGACCCAGTACTTC. Full variable domain (remainder filled in from reference TRBV9 and TRBJ2-5): DSGVTQTPKHLITATGQRVTLRCSPRSGDLSVYWYQQSLDQGLQFLIQYYNGEERAKGNILERFSAQQFPDLHSELNLSSLELGDSALYFCASSVALREGQETQYFGPGTRLLVL.

This clone occurred once. The CDR3 reads CASGRQGKGRTEAFF. In nucleotides, the CDR3 is TGTGCCAGCGGACGACAGGGGAAAGGGAGGACTGAAGCTTTCTTT. The rearrangement links TRBV21-1 to TRBJ1-1; the table's D gene call, TRBD1, was not cross checked with the DNA. TRBV21-1 corresponds to a pseudogene. This CDR3 is 15 amino acids long.

The chain has TRBV18 and TRBJ2-1; D might be TRBD2 (6 bases). Germline V gene lookup returns CDR1 KGHSH and CDR2 LQKENI. Trimming stripped 0 bases from V and 4 bases from J, with 10 bases between. The CDR3 loop spans 15 amino acids. Here the CDR3 reads CASSPPGGAYNEQFF. The CDR3 DNA reads as TGTGCCAGCTCACCACCCGGCGGGGCTTACAATGAGCAGTTCTTC.

The chain is built from TRBV5-1 and TRBJ1-1; 8 nucleotides align to TRBD1. This CDR3 has 14 amino acids. Unmatched junction bases numbered 5, after V lost 0 bases and J lost 7 bases. Germline CDR1 SGHRS, CDR2 YFSETQ. This CDR3 reads CASSLAGTGDEAFF. DNA of the CDR3: TGCGCCAGCAGCTTGGCCGGGACAGGAGATGAAGCTTTCTTT.